Sequencing of this TCR beta chain was carried out in a study of T cell repertoires in cytomegalovirus infection. The wider study: Recently identified HLA-C-restricted and well-studied HLA-B-restricted CMV epitopes were used. Shared public TCR beta signatures pointed to both CMV infection and a matching HLA type. Study outcomes and limitations: There were HLA-C-restricted CMV-specific TCR beta clonotypes dominating the ex vivo response. Accumulated public TCR beta family frequency recognized individuals carrying CMV together with the relevant HLA.

This clonotype was counted many times. The antigen remains undetermined. This CDR3 spans 15 amino acids. V trimming: 3 bases; J trimming: 1 base; junction bases outside the gene matches: 1. In germline, CDR1 is SGHVS, CDR2 FNYEAQ. From the reads, TCRdb called clonotypes with MiXCR, one entry per CDR3 protein. The sample includes fewer than 130,000 distinct CDR3 sequences, roughly 39% seen only once; the top ten take about 74%. Sequenced here: CD8+ T cells from cultured PBMCs, sampled from culture after CMV antigen stimulation. The chain recombines TRBV7-6 with TRBJ1-1; TRBD1 aligns across 11 bases. The TCR sequence derives from a human donor in good health (CMV status not recorded). Some clones in this sample may be carry-over from other donors' samples. This CDR3 is CASSLGQGENTEAFF. The CDR3 nucleotides read TGTGCCAGCAGCTTGGGACAGGGGGAGAACACTGAAGCTTTCTTT.